The next 22 T cell receptor beta chains were all read from a single sample in a study of T-cell memory formation after mild COVID-19. TCRdb processed the 5' RACE reads anew with MiXCR; each CDR3 protein has one entry. The sample carries hundreds of thousands of distinct CDR3 sequences, 12% to 15% recorded once. Sequenced: PBMCs or a T cell subset sorted from them (not recorded which). The receptors stem from a man younger than 35 who had mild COVID-19 (a few samples of this study predate the infection). Cell type and time point are not known.

This clonotype was detected ten times or more. This chain connects TRBV20-1 to TRBJ2-3; TRBD1 agrees at 7 bases. Germline V gives CDR1 DFQATT, CDR2 SNEGSKA (reference sequence). This CDR3 region has 16 residues. V dropped 0 bases and J dropped 6; count of bases not matched to a gene: 12. The CDR3 nucleotides read TGCAGTGCTAGAGATCGGAAGACAGGGTTTAGGGATACGCAGTATTTT. Translating gives CSARDRKTGFRDTQYF.

This clonotype was found a few times. V and J are TRBV6-6 and TRBJ2-7; D may be TRBD1 or TRBD2 (6 bases each). The V and J ends lost 6 bases and 2 bases respectively, with 17 bases between them. This CDR3 has 15 residues. The germline V gene encodes CDR1 MNHNY and CDR2 SVGAGI (reference sequence). CDR3 loop: CASRERGAATYEQYV. CDR3 DNA: TGTGCCAGCAGAGAAAGGGGGGCTGCAACCTACGAGCAGTACGTC.

The chain recombines TRBV5-1 with TRBJ2-5, with 10 positions matching TRBD2. With 4 bases clipped from V and 5 bases from J, the junction kept 5 bases outside the gene matches. The CDR3 loop spans 14 amino acids. Looked up from germline, CDR1 is SGHRS and CDR2 is YFSETQ. The CDR3 DNA is TGCGCCAGCAGCCCGGGGACTAGCGAGGAGACCCAGTACTTC. Translated, it gives CASSPGTSEETQYF.

The V gene is TRBV6-2 or TRBV6-3, the J gene TRBJ2-7; D may match TRBD1 or TRBD2 (5 bases each). This CDR3 contains 11 residues. Trimming removed 11 bases at V and 2 bases at J, with 10 bases between. Germline CDR1 is MNHEY and CDR2 is SVGEGT. In DNA, the CDR3 is TGTGCCGCGAGGGACCCCTACGAGCAGTACTTC. Translation: CAARDPYEQYF.

This clonotype was seen repeatedly, ten times or more. As DNA, the CDR3 is TGCGCCAGCAGCCCCGGACAGGGAGGTCGGCAAGAGACCCAGTACTTC. This codes for CASSPGQGGRQETQYF. This sequence joins TRBV5-1 and TRBJ2-5, with TRBD1 identical over 8 bases. CDR3 length: 16 amino acids. CDR1 is SGHRS, CDR2 YFSETQ, per germline. J gave up 2 bases and V 4 bases, and 10 bases lay outside the gene matches. Full variable domain (outside the CDR3, taken from reference TRBV5-1 and TRBJ2-5): KAGVTQTPRYLIKTRGQQVTLSCSPISGHRSVSWYQQTPGQGLQFLFEYFSETQRNKGNFPGRFSGRQFSNSRSEMNVSTLELGDSALYLCASSPGQGGRQETQYFGPGTRLLVL.

This clonotype was recorded a few times. This rearrangement joins TRBV28 to TRBJ2-1; no reliable D call. Trimming left V 9 bases short and J 9 bases short, with 12 bases between. Germline V CDR1 and CDR2: MDHEN, SYDVKM. The CDR3 consists of 11 residues. DNA of the CDR3: TGTGCCAGTGGGATAGTCCGTGAGCAGTTCTTC. Its translation: CASGIVREQFF. The variable domain in full, completed from reference TRBV28 and TRBJ2-1, reads DVKVTQSSRYLVKRTGEKVFLECVQDMDHENMFWYRQDPGLGLRLIYFSYDVKMKEKGDIPEGYSVSREKKERFSLILESASTNQTSMYLCASGIVREQFFGPGTRLTVL.

The chain is built from TRBV20-1 and TRBJ2-7, with 8 bases identical to TRBD1. The V and J ends lost 2 bases and 2 bases, in that order; junction bases with no gene match: 8. CDR3 length: 15 residues. The V gene's germline CDR1 is DFQATT and CDR2 SNEGSKA (reference sequence). The DNA of the CDR3 is TGCAGTGCTAGACCCGGGACAGGAGCTACCTACGAGCAGTACTTC. The encoded protein is CSARPGTGATYEQYF.

The rearrangement joins TRBV29-1 to TRBJ2-5; D remains ambiguous. The ends were cut back, 4 bases at V and 2 bases at J, with 11 bases in the middle. Germline loops: CDR1 SQVTM, CDR2 ANQGSEA. CDR3 length: 13 amino acids. The CDR3 loop is CSVVGLDQETQYF. The DNA of the CDR3 is TGCAGCGTTGTGGGTCTAGATCAAGAGACCCAGTACTTC.

The V and J genes are TRBV7-2 and TRBJ2-5, with D possibly being TRBD1 or TRBD2 (5 bases each). Trimming pared 5 bases from V and 5 bases from J, leaving 18 bases between. The CDR3 loop spans 15 amino acids. Germline CDR1 SGHTA, CDR2 FQGNSA. The CDR3 bases are TGTGCCAGCAGCCCTTGGGACCGAGGGGCGGAGACCCAGTACTTC. It is translated as CASSPWDRGAETQYF.

This clonotype was found a few times. This chain connects TRBV18 to TRBJ2-1; D unclear. Germline CDR1 KGHSH, CDR2 LQKENI. This CDR3 has 14 amino acids. V lost 3 bases, J lost 7 bases, and 13 bases lay in between. Written as DNA, the CDR3 is TGTGCCAGCTCACCCCGCTTCGAGGTGAATGAGCAGTTCTTC. Its translation is CASSPRFEVNEQFF. Supplemented by reference TRBV18 and TRBJ2-1, the full variable domain reads NAGVMQNPRHLVRRRGQEARLRCSPMKGHSHVYWYRQLPEEGLKFMVYLQKENIIDESGMPKERFSAEFPKEGPSILRIQQVVRGDSAAYFCASSPRFEVNEQFFGPGTRLTVL.

This clonotype was observed many times. The chain recombines TRBV19 with TRBJ2-5; D is uncertain. CDR3 size: 14 residues. The germline V and J ends were trimmed by 3 bases and 5 bases, with 13 bases remaining between them. CDR1 is LNHDA, CDR2 SQIVND, per germline (reference sequence). The CDR3 DNA sequence: TGTGCCAGTAGTATTTTGACATCGCCGGAGACCCAGTACTTC. It is translated as CASSILTSPETQYF.

The chain has TRBV2 and TRBJ2-7; possible D gene TRBD1, 5 bases. V lost 6 bases to trimming and J lost 7 bases, with 13 bases between them. Germline-derived CDR1 and CDR2 are SNHLY and FYNNEI. The CDR3 contains 12 residues. CDR3 sequence reads: CASSISGQEQYF. The CDR3 DNA follows: TGTGCCAGCAGCATATCAGGGCAGGAGCAGTACTTC.

The rearrangement uses TRBV6-6 and TRBJ1-1; D ambiguous. Germline values: CDR1 MNHNY, CDR2 SVGAGI (reference sequence). V gave up 8 bases and J gave up 0 bases, with 13 bases separating them. The CDR3 spans 14 residues. The CDR3 protein is CASEELTLNTEAFF. CDR3 nucleotides: TGTGCCAGCGAAGAGCTGACATTGAACACTGAAGCTTTCTTT.

This chain connects TRBV6-5 to TRBJ2-5, with D perhaps TRBD1 or TRBD2 (5 bases each). The CDR3 totals 13 residues. Trimming took off 6 bases at V and 5 bases at J, with 13 bases between the two ends. CDR1 MNHEY and CDR2 SVGAGI come from the germline V gene. CDR3 residues: CASRFPGRETQYF. CDR3 bases: TGTGCCAGCAGGTTTCCGGGACGTGAGACCCAGTACTTC.

This clonotype was detected a few times. The gene calls are TRBV2 and TRBJ2-5; D is possibly TRBD2 (6 bases). CDR1 and CDR2 (germline): SNHLY, FYNNEI. The V and J ends lost 7 bases and 3 bases respectively, with 9 bases between them. The CDR3 covers 12 residues. This CDR3 is CASIAGKETQYF. CDR3 nucleotides: TGTGCCAGCATCGCGGGAAAAGAGACCCAGTACTTC.

In this sample, this clonotype turned up a few times. This rearrangement joins TRBV28 to TRBJ1-1; D is uncertain. The CDR3 consists of 15 residues. Looked up from germline, CDR1 is MDHEN and CDR2 is SYDVKM. V shed 3 bases and J shed 1 base, with 12 bases lying between them. The CDR3 sequence is CASSLRFRRNTEAFF. The CDR3 DNA reads TGTGCCAGCAGTTTGAGGTTTAGGAGGAACACTGAAGCTTTCTTT.

The chain carries TRBV24-1 and TRBJ2-1; weak D call: TRBD2 (6 bases). Trimming left V 4 bases short and J 0 bases short, with 15 bases between. Germline CDR1 is KGHDR and CDR2 is SFDVKD. The CDR3 consists of 17 residues. As DNA, the CDR3 is TGTGCCACCAGTGACCCGGCCGGGAGAGTCTCCTACAATGAGCAGTTCTTC. Its protein is CATSDPAGRVSYNEQFF.

This clonotype was detected many times. The CDR3 protein is CASSSESRHTEAFF. The CDR3 nucleotides are TGCGCCAGCAGCTCCGAAAGTAGACACACTGAAGCTTTCTTT. The chain is built from TRBV5-1 and TRBJ1-1; no clear D. Trimming took off 3 bases at V and 3 bases at J, with 12 bases between the two ends. CDR3 size: 14 residues. Germline CDR1 reads SGHRS; CDR2 reads YFSETQ.

There are a few counts of this clonotype. V gene TRBV7-3 combines with J gene TRBJ1-2, with 7 nucleotides matching TRBD1. V lost 3 bases and J lost 6; bases outside the gene matches: 4. Germline values: CDR1 SGHTA, CDR2 FQGTGA. The CDR3 consists of 13 residues. CDR3 protein: CASSFRTGDGYTF. The CDR3 DNA reads TGTGCCAGCAGCTTCCGGACAGGAGATGGCTACACCTTC.

Ten or more counts support this clonotype. CDR3 sequence: CASRSKTVAKNIQYF. CDR3 DNA: TGTGCCAGCAGATCAAAGACGGTAGCCAAAAACATTCAGTACTTC. V and J are TRBV6-6 and TRBJ2-4; D is unclear. The CDR3 covers 15 residues. Germline V gene sequence: CDR1 MNHNY, CDR2 SVGAGI (reference sequence). Trimming removed 6 bases at V and 0 bases at J, with 12 bases between.

This chain links TRBV4-1 with TRBJ2-3; 14 nucleotides align to TRBD2. Germline V lookup: CDR1 MGHRA, CDR2 YSYEKL. J lost 0 bases, V lost 3 bases, and 2 bases had no gene match. The CDR3 runs to 17 residues. The CDR3 DNA reads TGCGCCAGCAGCCAGGGACTAGCGGGGGCTAGCACAGATACGCAGTATTTT. Protein sequence: CASSQGLAGASTDTQYF.

The chain uses TRBV7-8 and TRBJ2-6; D assignment may be TRBD1 or TRBD2 (5 bases each). Germline CDR1 reads SGHVS; CDR2 reads FQNEAQ. The CDR3 is 17 amino acids. V was shortened by 5 bases and J by 2 bases, with 16 bases between the two germline ends. CDR3 loop: CASSTRGRLAGANVLTF. CDR3 DNA: TGTGCCAGCAGCACCCGGGGACGGCTCGCTGGGGCCAACGTCCTGACTTTC. The full variable domain, rest sourced from reference TRBV7-8 and TRBJ2-6, is GAGVSQSPRYKVAKRGQDVALRCDPISGHVSLFWYQQALGQGPEFLTYFQNEAQLDKSGLPSDRFFAERPEGSVSTLKIQRTQQEDSAVYLCASSTRGRLAGANVLTFGAGSRLTVL.